This TCR beta chain was profiled in a study of regulatory dendritic cells for organ transplantation. Study-level findings and limits: The authors noted considerable between-person heterogeneity in alloreactive memory CD8+ cells. Naive T cells showed high diversity, memory cells less, memory CD8+ least.

Naive CD45RA+ and memory CD45RO+ CD4+ or CD8+ T cells were FACS-sorted. Concerning this clone itself: Its specificity is unknown.

Measured with immunoSEQ multiplex PCR; TCRdb has only the in-frame clones, and not every one. Here the sample spans 30,000 to 35,000 clones, roughly nine tenths being singletons. The CDR3 covers 21 residues. V shed 0 bases and J 5 bases; nucleotides not matched to a gene: 23. Germline CDR1 is MGHRA and CDR2 is YSYEKL. Sequencing input: naive CD4+ T cells from blood. Stated subset: CD45RA+ naive T cells. This chain connects TRBV4-1 to TRBJ2-7; 9 bases match TRBD1. The clonotype comes from a human donor in good health. The CDR3 sequence: CASSQEGFVGTGPLVFNEQYF. The CDR3 DNA sequence: TGCGCCAGCAGCCAAGAAGGTTTTGTTGGGACAGGGCCCCTTGTATTCAACGAGCAGTACTTC.